The next 30 T cell receptor beta chains were all read from a single sample in a study of blood T cell repertoires in COVID-19. Clones were sequenced by immunoSEQ multiplex PCR, and TCRdb holds only the in-frame ones, with some missing. The sample contains roughly 140,000 clones, nearly 90% of which appear only once. Sequencing input: peripheral blood. The receptors stem from a man aged 65 to 85 with acute or convalescent COVID-19.

V is TRBV5-1 and J is TRBJ2-5, with 7 bases aligning to TRBD1. The CDR3 contains 13 residues. The germline CDR1 and CDR2 sequences are SGHRS and YFSETQ. V lost 1 base and J lost 4; bases outside the gene matches: 1. Here the CDR3 DNA reads TGCGCCAGCAGCTTGTCAGGGGGAGAGACCCAGTACTTC. Protein sequence: CASSLSGGETQYF.

The J gene is TRBJ2-5, the V gene TRBV15; D is perhaps TRBD2 (6 bases). This CDR3 comprises 15 residues. Germline V gives CDR1 LNHNV, CDR2 YYDKDF (reference sequence). Trimming pared 4 bases from V and 5 bases from J, leaving 17 bases between. The CDR3 loop reads CATSKAGPSGETQYF. In nucleotides, the CDR3 is TGTGCCACCAGCAAAGCGGGTCCCTCTGGGGAGACCCAGTACTTC. Looking up the rest from reference TRBV15 and TRBJ2-5 gives the full variable domain: DAMVIQNPRYQVTQFGKPVTLSCSQTLNHNVMYWYQQKSSQAPKLLFHYYDKDFNNEADTPDNFQSRRPNTSFCFLDIRSPGLGDTAMYLCATSKAGPSGETQYFGPGTRLLVL.

J is TRBJ1-1 and V is TRBV28, with 7 bases identical to TRBD1. Germline CDR1 is MDHEN and CDR2 is SYDVKM. CDR3 length: 14 residues. Trimming took 5 bases from V and 3 from J; bases not matched to a gene: 6. CDR3 DNA sequence: TGTGCCAGCAGTGTACCGGACAGGTACACTGAAGCTTTCTTT. This translates into CASSVPDRYTEAFF.

The chain is built from TRBV7-2 and TRBJ1-2; D is uncertain. There are 15 residues in the CDR3. Germline-derived CDR1 and CDR2 are SGHTA and FQGNSA. Trimming took off 5 bases at V and 6 bases at J, with 19 bases between the two ends. The CDR3 sequence is CASSHGPGYENGYTF. The CDR3 nucleotides are TGTGCCAGCAGCCACGGCCCCGGGTATGAAAATGGCTACACCTTC.

The CDR3 reads CASREGTVEVREQYF. For the CDR3, the DNA is TGTGCCAGCAGAGAAGGGACAGTCGAAGTACGGGAGCAGTACTTC. The J gene is TRBJ2-7, the V gene TRBV6-6; TRBD1 matches at 7 bases. V shed 6 bases, J shed 7 bases, and the junction held 15 bases outside the gene matches. The CDR3 totals 15 residues. CDR1 and CDR2 (germline): MNHNY, SVGAGI (reference sequence).

The gene calls are TRBV6-5 and TRBJ1-1; 9 bases are a match to TRBD1. Losses at the gene ends were 6 bases for V and 3 bases for J; bases not matched to a gene: 5. The length of the CDR3 is 14 residues. Germline CDR1 MNHEY, CDR2 SVGAGI. This chain's CDR3 is CASSGTGWDTEAFF. The CDR3 region has the DNA TGTGCCAGCAGCGGGACAGGGTGGGACACTGAAGCTTTCTTT.

This chain links TRBV24-1 with TRBJ2-7, with 7 nucleotides matching TRBD1. The germline V gene encodes CDR1 KGHDR and CDR2 SFDVKD. The CDR3 is 15 residues long. Germline trimming cut 3 bases from V and 1 base from J; bases unmatched to any gene: 5. The CDR3 spells CATSDPRDRSYEQYF. The CDR3 region has the DNA TGTGCCACCAGTGATCCCCGGGACAGATCCTACGAGCAGTACTTC.

V usage is TRBV7-6 and J usage is TRBJ2-2, with 9 nucleotides matching TRBD1. Germline assignment: CDR1 SGHVS and CDR2 FNYEAQ. The J segment lost 7 bases and the V segment lost 2 bases, leaving 5 bases of the junction unmatched. This CDR3 contains 15 residues. The CDR3: CASSLNTGGIGELFF. The DNA for the CDR3 is TGTGCCAGCAGCTTAAATACAGGGGGCATCGGGGAGCTGTTTTTT. The whole variable domain, remainder taken from reference TRBV7-6 and TRBJ2-2, is GAGVSQSPRYKVTKRGQDVALRCDPISGHVSLYWYRQALGQGPEFLTYFNYEAQQDKSGLPNDRFSAERPEGSISTLTIQRTEQRDSAMYRCASSLNTGGIGELFFGEGSRLTVL.

The chain is built from TRBV7-9 and TRBJ1-3; D remains unclear. V was clipped by 11 bases and J by 0 bases, with 11 bases between them. The germline V gene has CDR1 SEHNR and CDR2 FQNEAQ (reference sequence). This CDR3 is built from 13 residues. Here the CDR3 DNA reads TGTGCCGGGAGGTCAATCTCTGGAAACACCATATATTTT. This sequence encodes CAGRSISGNTIYF.

The V and J genes are TRBV27 and TRBJ1-1; D call uncertain. CDR3 length: 14 amino acids. V lost 2 bases and J lost 1, with 8 bases in between. Germline V gene lookup returns CDR1 MNHEY and CDR2 SMNVEV (reference sequence). This chain's CDR3 is CASSLEMRNTEAFF. For the CDR3, the DNA is TGTGCCAGCAGTTTAGAAATGAGGAACACTGAAGCTTTCTTT.

The rearrangement links TRBV3-1 (or the pseudogene TRBV3-2) to TRBJ1-2, with 7 bases aligning to TRBD1. Trimming took 6 bases from V and 0 from J; bases not matched to a gene: 4. The CDR3 runs 14 residues. From germline, CDR1 is LGHDT and CDR2 YNNKEL (reference sequence). The CDR3 DNA reads as TGTGCCAGCAGTCGGGACAGAGCTAACTATGGCTACACCTTC. It specifies CASSRDRANYGYTF.

The chain couples TRBV28 to TRBJ1-1, with D maybe TRBD1 (6 bases). Germline CDR1 and CDR2: MDHEN and SYDVKM. CDR3 size: 14 residues. The V gene lost 6 bases and the J gene lost 2 bases, with 13 bases spanning the gap. The CDR3 protein is CASRGALGNTEAFF. The CDR3 nucleotides are TGTGCCAGCAGGGGGGCCCTGGGAAACACTGAAGCTTTCTTT.

The CDR3 spells CASSQRGDSFNQPQHF. The CDR3 DNA is TGTGCCAGCAGCCAACGCGGGGATAGCTTCAATCAGCCCCAGCATTTT. The J gene is TRBJ1-5, the V gene TRBV9; no definite D call. Germline loops: CDR1 SGDLS, CDR2 YYNGEE. This CDR3 is built from 16 residues. V dropped 4 bases and J dropped 3 bases, with 17 bases sitting between them.

The DNA for the CDR3 is TGTGCTAGTGGACAAGCGACGGGACAGAACACTGAAGCTTTCTTT. Protein: CASGQATGQNTEAFF. The chain links TRBV12-5 to TRBJ1-1, with a weak D call TRBD1 (6 bases). Trimming stripped 6 bases from V and 1 base from J, with 15 bases between. The CDR3 is 15 residues long. The germline V gene has CDR1 LGHNT and CDR2 FRNRAP.

The V call is TRBV7-3, the J call TRBJ2-1, with 10 bases fitting TRBD2. Germline V gene lookup returns CDR1 SGHTA and CDR2 FQGTGA. After removal of 5 bases from V and 8 bases from J, the junction contained 6 bases not matched to a gene. The CDR3 runs to 14 residues. This CDR3 reads CASSLGTSVDEQFF. In DNA, the CDR3 is TGTGCCAGCAGCCTGGGGACTAGCGTTGATGAGCAGTTCTTC.

The chain employs TRBV19 and TRBJ2-2; the match to TRBD2 covers 8 bases. This CDR3 spans 15 amino acids. V shed 4 bases and J 1 base; nucleotides not matched to a gene: 2. CDR1 and CDR2 from the germline V gene are LNHDA and SQIVND (reference sequence). CDR3 sequence: CASSTAGVNTGELFF. CDR3 sequence (DNA): TGTGCCAGTAGTACAGCGGGGGTGAACACCGGGGAGCTGTTTTTT. The full variable domain, its missing parts supplied by reference TRBV19 and TRBJ2-2, is DGGITQSPKYLFRKEGQNVTLSCEQNLNHDAMYWYRQDPGQGLRLIYYSQIVNDFQKGDIAEGYSVSREKKESFPLTVTSAQKNPTAFYLCASSTAGVNTGELFFGEGSRLTVL.

The CDR3 spells CASSLDPTSGDSYEQYF. The CDR3 region has the DNA TGTGCCAGCAGCTTAGACCCGACTAGCGGGGATTCCTACGAGCAGTACTTC. The chain uses TRBV11-2 and TRBJ2-7; 11 nucleotides align to TRBD2. The CDR3 covers 17 residues. The germline V gene encodes CDR1 SGHAT and CDR2 FQNNGV. The V segment lost 0 bases and the J segment 1 base; nucleotides outside the gene matches: 5.

The V call is TRBV6-5, the J call TRBJ1-6, with a tentative D call TRBD1 (6 bases). The germline V gene encodes CDR1 MNHEY and CDR2 SVGAGI. The V end was cut by 6 bases, the J end by 9 bases, with 18 bases between. The CDR3 loop spans 15 amino acids. The CDR3 loop reads CASSFPTGTGSPLHF. CDR3 DNA: TGTGCCAGCAGCTTCCCTACAGGGACGGGTTCACCCCTCCACTTT.

This chain connects TRBV19 to TRBJ1-5; 9 bases align to TRBD1. The junction had 4 bases not matched to a gene; V was cut back by 7 bases and J by 3 bases. CDR1 is LNHDA, CDR2 SQIVND, per germline (reference sequence). There are 14 residues in the CDR3. DNA for the CDR3: TGTGCCAGTAAGGGACAGGGCTCCAATCAGCCCCAGCATTTT. This sequence encodes CASKGQGSNQPQHF.

The CDR3 DNA follows: TGTGCCAGCAGCGAAACAGGGGAATTTTCACCCCTCCACTTT. Residues: CASSETGEFSPLHF. V and J are TRBV9 and TRBJ1-6; TRBD1 agrees at 7 bases. With 3 bases clipped from V and 9 bases from J, the junction kept 6 bases outside the gene matches. Looked up from germline, CDR1 is SGDLS and CDR2 is YYNGEE. CDR3 length: 14 residues.

J is TRBJ1-1 and V is TRBV29-1, with 7 bases matching TRBD1. V trimming: 3 bases; J trimming: 4 bases; junction bases outside the gene matches: 14. Germline CDR1 is SQVTM and CDR2 is ANQGSEA. This CDR3 has 16 residues. CDR3 in DNA: TGCAGCGTTGAGTTTCTTAGGACAGGTCGGGCCACTGAAGCTTTCTTT. Protein: CSVEFLRTGRATEAFF.

This chain joins TRBV29-1 and TRBJ2-7, with 7 bases that match TRBD1. The CDR3 sequence is 13 residues long. V shed 4 bases, J shed 3 bases, and the junction held 6 bases outside the gene matches. CDR1 and CDR2 (germline): SQVTM, ANQGSEA. CDR3 residues: CSVGEDRDYEQYF. In DNA form, the CDR3 reads TGCAGCGTTGGAGAAGACAGGGACTACGAGCAGTACTTC.

The J gene is TRBJ1-1, the V gene TRBV18; no reliable D call. Germline CDR1 KGHSH, CDR2 LQKENI. The V end lost 1 base, the J end lost 1 base, and 16 bases lay between the germline ends. The CDR3 runs 17 residues. DNA for the CDR3: TGTGCCAGCTCACCACTATCCGAGGGTCCGGCGAACACTGAAGCTTTCTTT. This gives the protein CASSPLSEGPANTEAFF. The entire variable domain, with the rest obtained from reference TRBV18 and TRBJ1-1, is as follows: NAGVMQNPRHLVRRRGQEARLRCSPMKGHSHVYWYRQLPEEGLKFMVYLQKENIIDESGMPKERFSAEFPKEGPSILRIQQVVRGDSAAYFCASSPLSEGPANTEAFFGQGTRLTVV.

J is TRBJ2-2 and V is TRBV5-1; 7 nucleotides line up with TRBD1. V lost 1 base to trimming and J lost 7 bases; unmatched junction nucleotides: 4. This CDR3 contains 14 residues. From germline, CDR1 is SGHRS and CDR2 YFSETQ. The DNA for the CDR3 is TGCGCCAGCAGCTTGACAGGGGCGATCGGGGAGCTGTTTTTT. It yields the protein CASSLTGAIGELFF.

The chain recombines TRBV27 with TRBJ2-7, with 11 bases identical to TRBD1. Trimming at V came to 4 bases and at J to 6 bases, leaving 5 bases not matched to a gene. The germline V gene has CDR1 MNHEY and CDR2 SMNVEV (reference sequence). This CDR3 is built from 14 residues. The CDR3 loop reads CASSSGTGGREQYF. The CDR3 DNA follows: TGTGCCAGCAGTTCCGGGACAGGGGGGCGCGAGCAGTACTTC.

This CDR3 reads CAIQRGQGYQPQHF. The CDR3 region has the DNA TGTGCCATCCAAAGGGGACAGGGGTACCAGCCCCAGCATTTT. The chain joins TRBV6-5 to TRBJ1-5; TRBD1 aligns across 10 bases. Germline CDR1 is MNHEY and CDR2 is SVGAGI. The ends lost 10 bases at V and 7 bases at J; junction bases unmatched: 10. The CDR3 consists of 14 residues.

A single count supports this clone. The chain uses TRBV6-5 and TRBJ1-1; D not certain. Between the trimmed V and J ends, which lost 3 bases and 2 bases, there was a span of 7 bases. This CDR3 is 13 amino acids long. Germline CDR1 is MNHEY and CDR2 is SVGAGI. CDR3 nucleotides: TGTGCCAGCAGTTATACTGTAAACACTGAAGCTTTCTTT. This codes for CASSYTVNTEAFF.

The chain has TRBV7-3 and TRBJ2-5, with 8 bases fitting TRBD2. J gave up 5 bases and V 4 bases, and 9 bases lay outside the gene matches. This CDR3 has 15 residues. In germline, CDR1 is SGHTA, CDR2 FQGTGA. CDR3 sequence: CASSSGGGRLETQYF. The CDR3 coding sequence is TGTGCCAGCAGCTCAGGCGGGGGGAGGCTCGAGACCCAGTACTTC.

The chain joins TRBV4-1 to TRBJ2-5; 7 bases are shared with TRBD2. There are 16 residues in the CDR3. With 4 bases clipped from V and 7 bases from J, the junction kept 15 bases outside the gene matches. From germline, CDR1 is MGHRA and CDR2 YSYEKL. The CDR3 nucleotides are TGCGCCAGCAGCCCCCACGGGAGGCGCGGTGTTTGGACCCAGTACTTC. It is translated as CASSPHGRRGVWTQYF.

The rearrangement links TRBV12-3 or TRBV12-4 to TRBJ2-7, with 9 nucleotides matching TRBD1. The CDR3 has 13 residues. V was clipped by 8 bases and J by 2 bases; unmatched bases: 4. The CDR3 DNA follows: TGTGCCAGCCGACGGACAGGGGCCTACGAGCAGTACTTC. Translation gives CASRRTGAYEQYF.